This T cell receptor beta chain derives from a study of cytomegalovirus exposure and HLA in healthy donors. Across the whole study: Researchers previously reported finding just under 120 million unique TCR beta sequences from 150 million to 200 million T cells.

Study findings and constraints: The investigators catalogued 180 or so TCR beta chains as cytomegalovirus-associated.

V was clipped by 2 bases and J by 4 bases, with 8 bases between them. CDR3 size: 13 residues. CDR1 MNHEY and CDR2 SMNVEV come from the germline V gene (reference sequence). Remarks on this clone: Its antigen is not known.

Both 60 Vbeta primers and 13 Jbeta primers went into the PCR. Sequenced by immunoSEQ multiplex PCR; TCRdb stores in-frame clones only, minus some. The table lists around 130,000 clones, 70% to 90% of them singletons. V is TRBV27 and J is TRBJ1-1; the D gene is possibly TRBD1 (6 bases). The source of this sequence is a woman aged 35 to 49 in good health and CMV-seropositive. Material for sequencing was PBMCs. In nucleotides, the CDR3 is TGTGCCAGCAGTTTAGCAGGGGCCACTGAAGCTTTCTTT. Protein: CASSLAGATEAFF.